Here is one T cell receptor beta chain with its context. Its specificity is unknown. The sample is drawn from a study of T cell repertoires in cytomegalovirus infection. Overall study: Signatures in public TCR beta sequences pointed to both CMV infection and matching HLA type. Study-level findings and limits: In two of eight donors, the top clonotype was HLA-C-restricted CMV-specific.

The CDR3 is 16 residues long. Germline CDR1 is MNHEY and CDR2 is SVGEGT. V trimming: 6 bases; J trimming: 4 bases; junction bases outside the gene matches: 8. MiXCR was run by TCRdb on the reads, yielding one entry per CDR3 protein. The repertoire consists of over 250,000 distinct CDR3 sequences, with 22% occurring once and the leading ten covering about 21%. The sequencing here drew on cultured PBMCs, taken from culture after CMV antigen stimulation. The clonotype comes from a human donor in good health (CMV status not recorded). Some clones in this sample may be carry-over from other donors' samples. The chain carries TRBV6-2 or TRBV6-3 and TRBJ2-3; 12 bases are shared with TRBD2. CDR3 residues: CASRLAGGGMADTQYF. The CDR3 DNA reads as TGTGCCAGCAGACTAGCGGGAGGAGGTATGGCAGATACGCAGTATTTT.